These 11 T cell receptor beta chains share one sample of origin, sequenced in a study of tumor-infiltrating lymphocytes in primary liver carcinoma. Co-extraction yielded RNA and DNA from about 20-30 mg of unsorted bulk tissue. TCR beta cDNA was prepared out of 450 to 500 ng total RNA by means of a constant-region primer. Amplification in three nested multiplex PCR rounds with slightly modified ARM-PCR gave rise to TCR beta libraries. The opening two PCR rounds, approximately 10 cycles each, paired TRBV1-TRBV30 forward primers with a C-beta reverse primer. TCRdb called the multiplex PCR reads again in MiXCR, with one record for every CDR3 protein. The sample lists 100,000 or so distinct CDR3 sequences; roughly 69% were seen once. The sample consisted of liver tumor tissue from sampling region 5. Indicated subset: tumor region T5, tumor centre. The receptors here all came from a woman aged 55-69 years with primary liver carcinoma and hepatitis B virus infection.

Regarding this clonotype: One junction end disagrees with the germline gene, perhaps due to a read error. The rearrangement joins TRBV11-2 to TRBJ2-2, with D maybe TRBD1 (6 bases). Germline-derived CDR1 and CDR2 are SGHAT and FQNNGV. This CDR3 spans 16 amino acids. This CDR3 reads CASSLLGGSNIGELLF. CDR3 in DNA: TGTGCCAGCAGCTTATTAGGGGGATCGAACATCGGGGAACTGTTATTT. Supplemented by reference TRBV11-2 and TRBJ2-2, the full variable domain reads EAGVAQSPRYKIIEKRQSVAFWCNPISGHATLYWYQQILGQGPKLLIQFQNNGVVDDSQLPKDRFSAERLKGVDSTLKIQPAKLEDSAVYLCASSLLGGSNIGELLFGEGSRLTVL.

This clonotype was seen a few times. This sequence joins TRBV30 and TRBJ1-6; D unclear. CDR1 GTSNPN and CDR2 SVGIG come from the germline V gene (reference sequence). The V end lost 1 base, the J end lost 7 bases, and 8 bases lay between the germline ends. This CDR3 region has 13 residues. CDR3 coding DNA: TGTGCCTGGAGTGCCTACGGCAATTCACCCCTCCACTTT. This translates into CAWSAYGNSPLHF.

About this clonotype: One end of the junction varies from germline; a read error may be responsible. The chain employs TRBV12-3 or TRBV12-4 and TRBJ1-2, with D perhaps matching TRBD1 (5 bases). The CDR3 runs 12 residues. CDR3 loop: CTSSLSRQNYAF. The CDR3 DNA reads as TGTACCAGCAGTTTAAGCCGACAGAACTACGCCTTC.

This clonotype was counted at least ten times. This chain links TRBV28 with TRBJ2-7; D might be TRBD1 or TRBD2, each matching 5 bases. The V gene's germline CDR1 is MDHEN and CDR2 SYDVKM. V was trimmed by 2 bases and J by 3 bases, leaving 14 bases between them. This CDR3 comprises 15 residues. The CDR3 DNA reads as TGTGCCAGCAGTTTAGTTGGGGGTTTGGACTACGAGCAGTACTTC. This translates into CASSLVGGLDYEQYF.

In regard to this clonotype: The conserved phenylalanine or tryptophan is not found at the CDR3 terminus, so this likely reflects a read error. The genes are TRBV6-6 and TRBJ1-6; D is unresolved. CDR3 length: 14 residues. CDR1 is MNHNY, CDR2 SVGAGI, per germline (reference sequence). The germline V and J ends were trimmed by 4 bases and 14 bases, with 18 bases remaining between them. Here the CDR3 reads CASSLDGSRSTLHL. In DNA, the CDR3 is TGTGCCAGCAGTTTGGACGGTTCAAGGTCAACCCTCCACTTG.

Worth noting for this clonotype: A read error may be the cause here, since a much bigger clone is one base away. This chain uses TRBV6-5 with TRBJ2-2, with unresolved D. The CDR3 totals 14 residues. CDR1 and CDR2 from the germline V gene are MNHEY and SVGAGI. Trimming removed 2 bases from V and 4 bases from J, with 8 bases in between. The CDR3: CASSYIPFTGELFF. DNA of the CDR3: TGTGCCAGCAGTTACATCCCTTTCACCGGGGAGCTGTTTTTT.

On this clonotype: Because the CDR3 is missing its conserved closing phenylalanine or tryptophan, this is likely a read error. The chain has TRBV10-3 and TRBJ2-1; TRBD2 matches 8 bases. In germline, CDR1 is ENHRY, CDR2 SYGVKD. With 8 bases clipped from V and 7 bases from J, the junction kept 19 bases outside the gene matches. The CDR3 is 17 residues long. CDR3 residues: CAIGGTSGRLKGNEQFL. The DNA of the CDR3 is TGTGCCATCGGTGGGACTAGTGGGAGGTTAAAAGGGAATGAGCAGTTCTTG.

About this clonotype itself: The germline gene is not matched at one end of the junction; a read error may be the cause. The genes are TRBV20-1 and TRBJ2-3; possibly TRBD1 for D (5 bases). This CDR3 has 14 amino acids. Germline CDR1 DFQATT, CDR2 SNEGSKA (reference sequence). CDR3 amino acids: CGARGDAGIDTQYF. CDR3 DNA sequence: TGCGGTGCTAGAGGAGACGCAGGGATAGATACGCAGTATTTT.

To note about this clonotype: This likely comes from a read error, as the CDR3 has no conserved phenylalanine or tryptophan at its end. The DNA is left out, because the CDR3 cannot be placed on it with certainty; the CDR3 is given as TCRdb lists it. V gene TRBV11-2 combines with J gene TRBJ2-1; the table's D call of TRBD1 was not tested on the DNA. In germline, CDR1 is SGHAT, CDR2 FQNNGV. The CDR3 length is 17 residues, termini included. CDR3: CASSDGTGVRSANEQFL.

To note about this clonotype: A much bigger clone sits one base away, suggesting this may be a read error. This chain links TRBV28 with TRBJ1-5, with 7 bases matching TRBD1. CDR3 length: 15 residues. CDR1 and CDR2 from the germline V gene are MDHEN and SYDVKM. In nucleotides, the CDR3 is TGTGCCAGCAGTACGCGGCAGGGGGGCAATCAGCCCCAGGATTTT. It translates to CASSTRQGGNQPQDF.

Concerning this clonotype: This may be a read error: a much more frequent sequence differs by one nucleotide. The genes are TRBV5-4 and TRBJ2-1; 10 nucleotides match TRBD1. J was trimmed by 6 bases and V by 5 bases; bases with no gene match: 8. In germline, CDR1 is SGHNT, CDR2 YYREEE (reference sequence). The length of the CDR3 is 15 residues. In DNA, the CDR3 is TGTGCCAGCAGGTCCGACAGGGGGCGCGCCAATGAGCAGTTCTTC. Residues: CASRSDRGRANEQFF.